This entry describes one TCR beta chain. Measured with immunoSEQ multiplex PCR; TCRdb has only the in-frame clones, and not every one. This sample has tens of thousands of clones, with 89% found just once. Germline CDR1 and CDR2: SNHLY and FYNNEI. V lost 6 bases and J 4 bases, leaving 10 bases between the germline ends. The CDR3 totals 12 residues. The sample originates from a study of technical replicates of blood from a few donors. V usage is TRBV2 and J usage is TRBJ2-7; possible D gene TRBD2, 6 bases. Sequenced: T cells isolated from PBMCs. The receptor comes from a human donor in good health. The CDR3 protein is CASRGGRYEQYF. Written as DNA, the CDR3 is TGTGCCAGCAGGGGGGGACGGTACGAGCAGTACTTC.